This record covers a single T cell receptor (beta chain). Its matching antigen is unknown. The junction differs from germline at one of its ends, possibly a read error. The entry originates in a study of cytomegalovirus exposure and HLA in healthy donors. Whole-study findings and limits: A previous analysis found most TCR beta V segments productive roughly 90% or roughly 30% of the time.

Germline V gene data show CDR1 as SEHNR and CDR2 as FQNEAQ (reference sequence). The CDR3 extends over 12 amino acids. The primer mix had 60 Vbeta and 13 Jbeta primers. Repertoires were generated with immunoSEQ multiplex PCR, while TCRdb's copy carries only in-frame clones and drops some. The sample comprises about 160,000 clones, 76% of which are singletons, and over 1.3% rests with the top ten. This chain links TRBV7-9 with TRBJ2-7, with D unresolved. The source of this sequence is a man aged 60-69 years in good health and CMV-seronegative. The sequencing input was PBMCs. CDR3 in amino acids: CSSSLLSYEQYF. The CDR3 DNA follows: TGTTCCAGCAGCTTACTCAGCTACGAGCAGTACTTC.